Sequencing of this T cell receptor beta chain was carried out in a study of T-cell memory formation after mild COVID-19. Study-level findings and limits: Researchers found some responding clones in pre-infection memory, a sign that cross-reactive memory joined.

This clonotype was counted only a few times. What it recognizes is unknown. Germline V gene sequence: CDR1 SGHVS, CDR2 FNYEAQ. The CDR3 runs to 14 residues. V dropped 1 base and J dropped 6 bases, with 7 bases sitting between them. TCRdb reanalysed the 5' RACE reads using MiXCR and keeps one entry per CDR3 protein. The sample consists of some 320,000 distinct CDR3 sequences, roughly an eighth of them appearing once. The chain is built from TRBV7-6 and TRBJ1-6; no clear D gene. Source material: PBMCs or a T cell subset sorted from them (not recorded which). This TCR derives from a man younger than 35 who had mild COVID-19 (a few samples of this study predate the infection). Cell type and time point are not known. This CDR3 is CASSLGFPNSPLHF. The CDR3 coding sequence is TGTGCCAGCAGCTTAGGATTCCCTAATTCACCCCTCCACTTT.